One sample yielded the 8 T cell receptor beta chains listed below, sequenced in a study of post-analysis software for immune sequencing data. Study findings and constraints: Roughly five TRBV segments appeared more often in patients than in controls, and TRBV5-6, TRBV5-1 and TRBV20-1 were among these.

Researchers reported that TCR beta cDNA libraries carried unique molecular identifiers. TCRdb itself ran the PCR reads through MiXCR, one entry per CDR3 protein. The repertoire holds a few hundred thousand distinct CDR3 sequences, with approximately 42% as singletons. Antigens of these TCRs are unknown. The specimen was blood. These receptors were obtained from a girl aged 2 to 9 with multiple sclerosis.

V usage is TRBV7-3 and J usage is TRBJ2-4, with a weak D call TRBD1 (5 bases). CDR1 SGHTA and CDR2 FQGTGA come from the germline V gene. V lost 6 bases to trimming and J lost 9 bases, with 12 bases between them. The CDR3 has 12 residues. The CDR3: CASSSSQGIQYF. The CDR3 bases are TGTGCCAGCAGTTCATCTCAGGGCATTCAGTACTTC.

The rearrangement joins TRBV27 to TRBJ2-6; tentatively, D is TRBD2 (5 bases). V lost 3 bases to trimming and J lost 2 bases, with 11 bases between them. Germline-derived CDR1 and CDR2 are MNHEY and SMNVEV (reference sequence). The CDR3 runs to 16 residues. The CDR3 nucleotides read TGTGCCAGCAGTTTGATTGGCGGGCCTGGGGCCAACGTCCTGACTTTC. Translation gives CASSLIGGPGANVLTF.

The chain joins TRBV4-1 to TRBJ2-3; D is uncertain. Germline V CDR1 and CDR2: MGHRA, YSYEKL. The CDR3 covers 18 residues. V shed 2 bases and J shed 2 bases, with 20 bases lying between them. The CDR3 protein is CASSQPPRRTPLTDTQYF. The CDR3 DNA reads as TGCGCCAGCAGCCAACCTCCCAGGCGGACGCCGCTCACAGATACGCAGTATTTT.

J is TRBJ2-1 and V is TRBV7-6; a weak D match, TRBD1 (5 bases). The J call may be incorrect, as the DNA end agrees better with TRBJ2-7. Per germline, CDR1 SGHVS and CDR2 FNYEAQ. CDR3 size: 17 residues. The CDR3 spells CASSPSGQTPKYNEQYF. CDR3 coding DNA: TGTGCCAGCAGCCCCTCAGGGCAGACCCCTAAATACAATGAGCAGTACTTC.

This clonotype was counted a few times. The chain recombines TRBV25-1 with TRBJ2-5; the match to TRBD2 covers 12 bases. J gave up 5 bases and V 2 bases, and 15 bases lay outside the gene matches. The CDR3 length is 19 residues. Per germline, CDR1 MGHDK and CDR2 SYGVNS. CDR3 protein: CASSELSASGRAESETQYF. CDR3 coding DNA: TGTGCCAGCAGTGAACTCTCGGCTAGCGGGAGGGCCGAATCGGAGACCCAGTACTTC.

With respect to this clonotype: Because it lacks the conserved phenylalanine or tryptophan at the end, this CDR3 is likely a read error. The chain joins TRBV7-8 to TRBJ1-1; 9 bases match TRBD1. This CDR3 is built from 13 residues. The trim removed 5 bases at V and 4 bases at J, leaving 2 bases unmatched. The germline gives CDR1 SGHVS, CDR2 FQNEAQ. The DNA for the CDR3 is TGTGCCAGCAGCGTGACAGGGGGCACTGAAGCTTTCCTT. Its translation is CASSVTGGTEAFL.

This clonotype was picked up a small number of times. V usage is TRBV10-3 and J usage is TRBJ2-7; a weak D match, TRBD2 (6 bases). The V end was cut by 1 base, the J end by 2 bases, with 12 bases between. The CDR3 is 15 residues long. CDR1 is ENHRY and CDR2 is SYGVKD in the germline V gene. Here the CDR3 reads CAISEYRGLPYEQYF. CDR3 bases: TGTGCCATCAGTGAGTACCGGGGACTCCCCTACGAGCAGTACTTC.

The chain joins TRBV7-2 to TRBJ1-1; D remains ambiguous. CDR1 and CDR2 from the germline V gene are SGHTA and FQGNSA. The CDR3 runs 13 residues. V lost 5 bases and J lost 3, with 10 bases in between. DNA of the CDR3: TGTGCCAGCAGCCCCATTGATTACACTGAAGCTTTCTTT. Translation: CASSPIDYTEAFF.